The 10 T cell receptor beta chains reported below all come from one sample, sequenced in a study of CD8+ T cells in alopecia areata (dated by TCRdb to the late 2010s). The library was prepared using the immunoSEQ multiplex PCR assay. RNA was extracted from all samples and reverse transcribed into cDNA, which served as template for TCR sequencing. The table comes from immuneACCESS by way of TCRdb, which keeps in-frame sequences with V and J called. Part of the clones is missing from these tables; in studies checked, under half for an unresolved V gene and the rest for unknown reasons. This sample holds some 110,000 clones in total, without any singletons. The biggest ten clones account for around a fifth of the sample. Input material: lesional skin. These receptors all come from a C3H/HeJ mouse with alopecia areata. The haplotype of this strain at the MHC is H2-k.

There are a few counts of this clone. Gene names follow the mouse nomenclature. The read terminates 4 residues before the CDR3 end, so the remaining end is supplied by the germline J gene. The chain couples TRBV12-1 to TRBJ2-2; D gene unclear. V dropped 0 bases and J dropped 0 bases, with 7 bases sitting between them. The CDR3 extends over 15 amino acids. CDR1 is SGHSN and CDR2 is HYEKVE in the germline V gene. CDR3 bases read: TGTGCCAGCTCTCTCACAAACGCAAACACCGGG. This encodes CASSLTNANTG. The CDR3, in full, reads CASSLTNANTGQLYF.

To note about this clone: Genes and germline come from the mouse. The read stops 4 residues short of the end of the CDR3; the missing end is completed from the germline J gene. The chain has TRBV1 and TRBJ1-1; 7 bases fit TRBD1. The germline V gene encodes CDR1 NSQYPW and CDR2 LRSPGD (reference sequence). J lost 4 bases, V lost 0 bases, and 8 bases had no gene match. The CDR3 runs to 16 residues. CDR3 bases read: TGCACCTGCAGTGCAGATCTGGGACAGAGGGGCACA. Protein: CTCSADLGQRGT. In full, the CDR3 is CTCSADLGQRGTEVFF.

With regard to this clone: Genes and germline come from the mouse. Sequencing ends 4 residues short of the CDR3 end; the germline J gene provides the rest. This chain connects TRBV19 to TRBJ2-7, with D hard to call. The CDR3 is 12 amino acids. The germline CDR1 and CDR2 sequences are FNHDT and SITEND (reference sequence). V lost 5 bases and J lost 3, with 9 bases in between. The CDR3 loop is CASSAHFYEQYF. Incomplete CDR3 DNA: TGTGCCAGCAGCGCCCACTTCTAT.

There are many counts of this clone. Genes and germline are mouse. The CDR3 goes on 4 residues after the read ends, and that part is filled in from the germline J gene. The chain employs TRBV13-3 and TRBJ2-7; 10 bases line up with TRBD2. The CDR3 is 14 amino acids. Looked up from germline, CDR1 is NNHDY and CDR2 is SYVADS. The CDR3: CASSPWGGAYEQYF. Incomplete CDR3 DNA: TGTGCCAGCAGTCCCTGGGGGGGCGCTTAT.

At least ten counts were recorded for this clone. Gene names follow the mouse nomenclature. The read terminates 4 residues ahead of where the CDR3 ends, so the germline J gene completes it. The V call is TRBV17, the J call TRBJ2-7; D call uncertain. Per the germline V gene, CDR1 is MNHDT and CDR2 is YYDKIL. The CDR3 length is 13 residues. This CDR3 is CASSRDQQYEQYF. The part of the CDR3 DNA that was read is TGTGCTAGCAGTAGAGATCAACAGTAT.

Worth noting for this clone: TCRdb's protein and the translated DNA diverge at residue 11; the protein reported here is the translation of the DNA. Mouse gene names and germline throughout. The read terminates 3 residues before the CDR3 end, so the remaining end is supplied by the germline J gene. V usage is TRBV13-3 and J usage is TRBJ1-6, with a possible D match to TRBD1 (5 bases). TRBJ1-6 is marked as an open reading frame, function uncertain. Trimming took off 1 base at V and 9 bases at J, with 11 bases between the two ends. Germline assignment: CDR1 NNHDY and CDR2 SYVADS. There are 14 residues in the CDR3. The CDR3: CASSDKGRISPLYF. The CDR3 bases that were read are TGTGCCAGCAGTGATAAGGGGAGGATTTCGCCC.

In regard to this clone: The gene names given are mouse names. The CDR3 extends 4 residues past the end of the read, so its final part is completed from the germline J gene. The chain has TRBV19 and TRBJ2-1; 7 bases agree with TRBD2. Germline V gene lookup returns CDR1 FNHDT and CDR2 SITEND (reference sequence). Germline trimming cut 3 bases from V and 5 bases from J; bases unmatched to any gene: 5. The CDR3 runs to 14 residues. CDR3 loop: CASSNDWADAEQFF. Partial CDR3 DNA: TGTGCCAGCAGTAATGACTGGGCCGATGCT. The entire variable domain, with the rest obtained from reference TRBV19 and TRBJ2-1, is as follows: GGIITQTPKFLIGQEGQKLTLKCQQNFNHDTMYWYRQDSGKGLRLIYYSITENDLQKGDLSEGYDASREKKSSFSLTVTSAQKNEMAVFLCASSNDWADAEQFFGPGTRLTVL.

As for this clone: The gene symbols are mouse symbols. The CDR3 bases that were read are TGTGCCAGCAGGATCCCCGGGACTGGGGTCTAT. Translation gives CASRIPGTGVY. The whole CDR3 sequence is CASRIPGTGVYEQYF. The V gene is TRBV13-3, the J gene TRBJ2-7, with 10 bases that match TRBD2. The CDR3 end is not reached by the read, which stops 4 residues before it; the germline J gene fills it in. The V and J ends lost 5 bases and 3 bases, in that order; junction bases with no gene match: 8. Germline CDR1 is NNHDY and CDR2 is SYVADS. This CDR3 comprises 15 residues.

This clone was counted at least ten times. Mouse names are used for the genes. CDR3 region: CTCSAPDRASAETLYF. The sequenced CDR3 bases are TGCACCTGCAGTGCCCCGGACAGGGCTAGTGCAGAA. This chain links TRBV1 with TRBJ2-3, with 8 bases matching TRBD1. Read data end 4 residues before the CDR3 end; the end is taken from the germline J gene. CDR3 length: 16 residues. Germline CDR1 reads NSQYPW; CDR2 reads LRSPGD (reference sequence). Germline trimming cut 3 bases from V and 0 bases from J; bases unmatched to any gene: 5.

As to this clone: Any gene name here is a mouse gene name. The observed sequence ends 4 residues before the CDR3 terminus, with the missing tail filled in from the germline J gene. The J gene is TRBJ2-1, the V gene TRBV1; TRBD1 agrees at 7 bases. J gave up 3 bases and V 4 bases, and 3 bases lay outside the gene matches. The CDR3 contains 14 residues. From germline, CDR1 is NSQYPW and CDR2 LRSPGD (reference sequence). This CDR3 reads CTCSDDRVYAEQFF. CDR3 bases read: TGCACCTGCAGTGATGACAGGGTCTATGCT.